This record looks at one T cell receptor beta chain sequence and its context. This sample was taken from a study of T cells in Graves' hyperthyroidism and ophthalmopathy. RNA transcripts gave rise to amplified TCR beta CDR3 regions. RT-PCR in the first round (using the HTBI primer set) targeted the TCR CDR3. From the multiplex PCR reads, TCRdb called clonotypes with MiXCR, one entry per CDR3 protein. The sample holds over 700,000 distinct CDR3 sequences, around 19% seen once. Aged 18 to 65, the patients had hyperthyroidism that was newly diagnosed and had lasted under 2 months. The sequencing input was blood. The receptor comes from a woman aged 50 to 60 with Graves' hyperthyroidism that later progressed to Graves' ophthalmopathy.

CDR3 DNA: TGTGCCAGCAGGTACACAGGGGGCGATCAGCCCCAGCATTTT. Translation: CASRYTGGDQPQHF. The V call is TRBV27, the J call TRBJ1-5; TRBD1 matches 9 bases. The J segment lost 5 bases and the V segment lost 6 bases, leaving 5 bases of the junction unmatched. The CDR3 is made up of 14 amino acids. Germline loops: CDR1 MNHEY, CDR2 SMNVEV (reference sequence).